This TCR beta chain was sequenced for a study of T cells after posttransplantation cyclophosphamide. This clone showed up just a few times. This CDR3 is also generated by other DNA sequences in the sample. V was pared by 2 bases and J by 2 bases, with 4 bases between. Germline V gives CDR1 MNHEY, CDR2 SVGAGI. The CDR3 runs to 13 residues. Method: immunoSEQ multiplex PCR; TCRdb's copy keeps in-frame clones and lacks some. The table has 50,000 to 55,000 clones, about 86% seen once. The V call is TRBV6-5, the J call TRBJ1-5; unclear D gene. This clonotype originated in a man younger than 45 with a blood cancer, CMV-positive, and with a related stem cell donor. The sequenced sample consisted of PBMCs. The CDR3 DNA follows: TGTGCCAGCAGTTACCAGGGCAATCAGCCCCAGCATTTT. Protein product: CASSYQGNQPQHF.